A selection of T cell receptor beta chains follows, all from one sample in a study of T cell responses to AZD1222 COVID-19 vaccine. Assay: immunoSEQ multiplex PCR; the TCRdb copy retains only in-frame clones and omits some. The profile shows some 90,000 clones, 80% to 90% of them singletons. Sequencing was performed on peripheral blood, taken on day 0 of AZD1222 vaccination. The source of these receptors is an adult in good health. Each CDR3 is given without its conserved first and last residue. Fields, in order: J gene, V gene, CDR3 protein.

J gene: TRBJ2-1
V gene: TRBV4-3
CDR3 protein: ASSQVTSDPTNEQF

J gene: TRBJ1-5
V gene: TRBV7-9
CDR3 protein: ASSSGHSNQPQH

J gene: TRBJ2-1
V gene: TRBV11-3
CDR3 protein: ASSLAGVYNEQF

J gene: TRBJ1-3
V gene: TRBV29-1
CDR3 protein: SVRDSGNTIY

J gene: TRBJ2-2
V gene: TRBV2
CDR3 protein: ASSESRRYGSNTGELF

J gene: TRBJ1-5
V gene: TRBV28
CDR3 protein: ATLQPGDSNQPQH

J gene: TRBJ2-2
V gene: TRBV14
CDR3 protein: ASSPRVTGELF

J gene: TRBJ2-1
V gene: TRBV11-2
CDR3 protein: ASSPQFNEQF

J gene: TRBJ2-1
V gene: TRBV7-8
CDR3 protein: ASSLSVGGNEQF

J gene: TRBJ2-1
V gene: TRBV7-2
CDR3 protein: ASSLTPGNRDNEQF

J gene: TRBJ1-2
V gene: TRBV7-2
CDR3 protein: ASSLVVDTTYGYT

J gene: TRBJ2-7
V gene: TRBV29-1
CDR3 protein: SGGGGKGQDEQY

J gene: TRBJ1-6
V gene: TRBV15
CDR3 protein: ATSRVLGQGNSPLH

J gene: TRBJ2-3
V gene: TRBV3-1/TRBV3-2
CDR3 protein: ASSRVDQRERADTQY

J gene: TRBJ1-6
V gene: TRBV5-1
CDR3 protein: ASSLGTGTNSPLH

J gene: TRBJ1-2
V gene: TRBV10-3
CDR3 protein: AISLGAEVTDGYT

J gene: TRBJ2-1
V gene: TRBV5-4
CDR3 protein: ASSLTSSMEQF

J gene: TRBJ1-2
V gene: TRBV29-1
CDR3 protein: SVWVAGRYGYT

J gene: TRBJ2-1
V gene: TRBV11-2
CDR3 protein: ASSLEPQGAGNEQF

J gene: TRBJ2-7
V gene: TRBV19
CDR3 protein: ASSPRTGSEQY

J gene: TRBJ2-7
V gene: TRBV18
CDR3 protein: ASSQTGDPFSAEQY

J gene: TRBJ2-1
V gene: TRBV7-2
CDR3 protein: ASSLRRQGVQF

J gene: TRBJ1-1
V gene: TRBV5-1
CDR3 protein: ASSPGPGNTEAF

J gene: TRBJ1-4
V gene: TRBV10-3
CDR3 protein: AISESITGRVEKLF

J gene: TRBJ2-1
V gene: TRBV14
CDR3 protein: ASSQNVQGEQF

J gene: TRBJ1-1
V gene: TRBV11-2
CDR3 protein: ASSLDMGREAF

J gene: TRBJ2-1
V gene: TRBV7-9
CDR3 protein: ASSLVRWTQRDQF

J gene: TRBJ1-2
V gene: TRBV7-2
CDR3 protein: ASSYPGRGPGYT

J gene: TRBJ2-1
V gene: TRBV5-1
CDR3 protein: ASSLARSEQF

J gene: TRBJ1-1
V gene: TRBV4-2
CDR3 protein: ASSQDEGWNTEAF

J gene: TRBJ2-1
V gene: TRBV24-1
CDR3 protein: ATSSATRGGFNEQF

J gene: TRBJ1-2
V gene: TRBV5-8
CDR3 protein: ASSFGGINDGYT

J gene: TRBJ1-1
V gene: TRBV7-2
CDR3 protein: ASSPNQEGEAF

J gene: TRBJ1-5
V gene: TRBV2
CDR3 protein: ASGGNQPQH

J gene: TRBJ2-7
V gene: TRBV25-1
CDR3 protein: ATTGHRYYEQY

J gene: TRBJ2-2
V gene: TRBV7-2
CDR3 protein: ASSFGVAGDTGELF

J gene: TRBJ1-1
V gene: TRBV28
CDR3 protein: ASRAGQLNTEAF

J gene: TRBJ2-7
V gene: TRBV18
CDR3 protein: ASSPMGGPEGGQY

J gene: TRBJ1-3
V gene: TRBV28
CDR3 protein: ASSLGANTIY

J gene: TRBJ1-4
V gene: TRBV19
CDR3 protein: ASSGQGSNEKLF

J gene: TRBJ1-5
V gene: TRBV28
CDR3 protein: ASSPGQYHQPQH

J gene: TRBJ2-7
V gene: TRBV28
CDR3 protein: ASIFARQNSYEQY

J gene: TRBJ1-6
V gene: TRBV19
CDR3 protein: ASSTGTAYNSPLH

J gene: TRBJ2-1
V gene: TRBV15
CDR3 protein: ATSRGPGFNNNEQF

J gene: TRBJ2-3
V gene: TRBV3-1/TRBV3-2
CDR3 protein: ASSQDGDGTQY

J gene: TRBJ1-6
V gene: TRBV27
CDR3 protein: ASSFRTRNSPLH

J gene: TRBJ2-2
V gene: TRBV5-1
CDR3 protein: ASSLVISGRAAGELF

J gene: TRBJ2-1
V gene: TRBV5-1
CDR3 protein: ASALDRNNEQF

J gene: TRBJ1-6
V gene: TRBV10-3
CDR3 protein: AITPDSNNSPLH

J gene: TRBJ2-5
V gene: TRBV5-1
CDR3 protein: ASSMGQGMASRQETQY

J gene: TRBJ2-7
V gene: TRBV7-9
CDR3 protein: ASSFASGSYEQY